Below, one T cell receptor beta chain is given with its context. Its target is not known. This sample was included in a study of shared clonotypes between healthy human individuals. Study-level points and caveats: Owing to a small donor count, the genetic and exposure-history diversity represented was limited. Among donors, the sharing of clonotypes was expected to be influenced by sequencing depth.

This CDR3 region has 14 residues. Trimming pared 5 bases from V and 6 bases from J, leaving 14 bases between. The germline V gene encodes CDR1 SGHTA and CDR2 FQGNSA. Profiled with immunoSEQ multiplex PCR; TCRdb holds only in-frame clones, not every one. The repertoire holds some 1.5 million clones, with around 97% as singletons. Sequencing was performed on naive CD4+ T cells sorted from blood. Subset meaning: CD45RA+ positively selected. The chain employs TRBV7-2 and TRBJ1-5; D gene ambiguous. This TCR was recovered from a man aged 25 to 45 in good health. CDR3 sequence (DNA): TGTGCCAGCAGCCCGGGCGAGAGAGGTCAGCCCCAGCATTTT. Its translation: CASSPGERGQPQHF.